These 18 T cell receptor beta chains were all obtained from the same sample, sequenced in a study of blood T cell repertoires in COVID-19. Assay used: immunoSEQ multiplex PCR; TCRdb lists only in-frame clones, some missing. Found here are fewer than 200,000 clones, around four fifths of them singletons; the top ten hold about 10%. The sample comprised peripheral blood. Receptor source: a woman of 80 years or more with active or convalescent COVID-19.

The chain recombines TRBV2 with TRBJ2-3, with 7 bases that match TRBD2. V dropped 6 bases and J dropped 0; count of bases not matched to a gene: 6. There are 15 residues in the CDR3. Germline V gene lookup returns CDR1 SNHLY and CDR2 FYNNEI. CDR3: CASRGTTYSTDTQYF. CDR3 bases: TGTGCCAGCAGAGGGACTACCTATAGCACAGATACGCAGTATTTT.

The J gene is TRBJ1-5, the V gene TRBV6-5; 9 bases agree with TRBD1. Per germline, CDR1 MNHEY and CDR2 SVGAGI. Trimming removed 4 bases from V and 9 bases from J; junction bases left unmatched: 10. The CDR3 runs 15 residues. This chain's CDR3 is CASSSPGTGLRPQHF. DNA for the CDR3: TGTGCCAGCAGTTCCCCCGGGACAGGGTTACGGCCCCAGCATTTT.

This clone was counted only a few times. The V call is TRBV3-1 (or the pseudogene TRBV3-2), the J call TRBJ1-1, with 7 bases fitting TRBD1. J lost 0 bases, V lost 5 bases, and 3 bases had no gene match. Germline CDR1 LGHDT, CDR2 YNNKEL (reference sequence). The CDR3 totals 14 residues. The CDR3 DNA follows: TGTGCCAGCAGCTGGGGACAGATGAACACTGAAGCTTTCTTT. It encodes CASSWGQMNTEAFF.

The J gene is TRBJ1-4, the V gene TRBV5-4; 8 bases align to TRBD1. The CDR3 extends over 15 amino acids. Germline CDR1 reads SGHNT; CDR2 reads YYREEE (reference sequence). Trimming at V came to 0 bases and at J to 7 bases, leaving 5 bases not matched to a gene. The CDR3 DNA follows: TGTGCCAGCAGCTTGGGGGGGACAGGTTTTGAAAAACTGTTTTTT. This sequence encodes CASSLGGTGFEKLFF.

This CDR3 reads CASSLAPTGRKYEQYF. The CDR3 DNA reads TGTGCCAGCAGCTTGGCGCCGACAGGGAGGAAGTACGAGCAGTACTTC. The chain has TRBV5-5 and TRBJ2-7; D is perhaps TRBD1 (7 bases). The CDR3 covers 16 residues. V was cut by 0 bases and J by 4 bases, with 17 bases left in between. Germline V gene data show CDR1 as SGHKS and CDR2 as YYEKEE (reference sequence).

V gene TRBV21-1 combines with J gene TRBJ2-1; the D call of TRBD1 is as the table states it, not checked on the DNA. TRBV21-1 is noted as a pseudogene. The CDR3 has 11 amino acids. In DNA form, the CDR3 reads TGTGCCAGCATTTCATCCAATGAGCAGTTCTTC. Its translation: CASISSNEQFF.

CDR3 nucleotide sequence: TGTGCCAGCGCCCGAGGAGGGGCCTCTGGAAACACCATATATTTT. This encodes CASARGGASGNTIYF. V and J are TRBV7-2 and TRBJ1-3; D perhaps matches TRBD1 (5 bases). The CDR3 sequence is 15 residues long. Germline loops: CDR1 SGHTA, CDR2 FQGNSA. V was trimmed by 8 bases and J by 0 bases, leaving 14 bases between them.

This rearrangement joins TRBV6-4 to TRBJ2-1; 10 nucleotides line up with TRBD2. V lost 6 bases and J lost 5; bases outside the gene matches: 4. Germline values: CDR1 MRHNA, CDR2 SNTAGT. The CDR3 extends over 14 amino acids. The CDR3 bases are TGTGCCAGCAGGCCAGCGGGGGGGAACAATGAGCAGTTCTTC. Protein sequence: CASRPAGGNNEQFF.

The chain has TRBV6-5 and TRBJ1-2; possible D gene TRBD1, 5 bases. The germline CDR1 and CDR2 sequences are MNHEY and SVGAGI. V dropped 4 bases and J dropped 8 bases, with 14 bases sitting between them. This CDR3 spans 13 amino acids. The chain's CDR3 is CASSLQALGGYTF. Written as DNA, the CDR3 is TGTGCCAGCAGTTTACAGGCCCTCGGGGGCTACACCTTC.

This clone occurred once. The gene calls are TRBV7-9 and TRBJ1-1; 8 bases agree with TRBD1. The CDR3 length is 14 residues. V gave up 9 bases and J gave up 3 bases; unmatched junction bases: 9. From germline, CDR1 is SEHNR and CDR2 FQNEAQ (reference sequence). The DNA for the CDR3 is TGTGCCAGTAGCGTCGGACAGGGAGACACTGAAGCTTTCTTT. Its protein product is CASSVGQGDTEAFF.

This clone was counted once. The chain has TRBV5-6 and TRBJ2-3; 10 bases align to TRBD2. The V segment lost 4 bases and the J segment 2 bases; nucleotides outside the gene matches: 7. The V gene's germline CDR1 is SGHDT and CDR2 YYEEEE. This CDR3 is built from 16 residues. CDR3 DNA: TGTGCCAGCAGCGGAGGAGCGGGGGGGCTCACAGATACGCAGTATTTT. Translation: CASSGGAGGLTDTQYF.

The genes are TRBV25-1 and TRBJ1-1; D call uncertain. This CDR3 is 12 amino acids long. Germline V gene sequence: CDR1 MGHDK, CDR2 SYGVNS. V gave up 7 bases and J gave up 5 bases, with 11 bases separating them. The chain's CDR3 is CASTNPGTEAFF. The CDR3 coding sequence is TGTGCCAGCACGAATCCGGGGACTGAAGCTTTCTTT.

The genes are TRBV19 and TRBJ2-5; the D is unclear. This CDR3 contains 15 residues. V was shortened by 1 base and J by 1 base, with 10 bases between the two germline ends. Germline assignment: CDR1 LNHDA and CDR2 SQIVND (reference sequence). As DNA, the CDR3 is TGTGCCAGTAGTATAGGCAACTCATTCCAAGAGACCCAGTACTTC. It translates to CASSIGNSFQETQYF.

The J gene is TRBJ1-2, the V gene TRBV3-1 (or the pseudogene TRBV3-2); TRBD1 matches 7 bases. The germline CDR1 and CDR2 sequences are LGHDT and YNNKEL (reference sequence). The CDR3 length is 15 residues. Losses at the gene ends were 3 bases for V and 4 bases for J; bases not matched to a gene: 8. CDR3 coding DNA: TGTGCCAGCAGCCACAGCGGGGGACAGCCCTATGGCTACACCTTC. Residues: CASSHSGGQPYGYTF.

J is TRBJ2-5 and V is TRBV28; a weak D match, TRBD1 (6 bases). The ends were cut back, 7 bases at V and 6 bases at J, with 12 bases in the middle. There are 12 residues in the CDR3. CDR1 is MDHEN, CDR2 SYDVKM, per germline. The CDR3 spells CASIGQKKTQYF. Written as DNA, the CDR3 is TGTGCCAGCATAGGACAGAAGAAGACCCAGTACTTC.

CDR3 sequence reads: CASSRGLAGYNEQFF. CDR3 bases: TGTGCCAGCAGCAGAGGGCTAGCGGGTTACAATGAGCAGTTCTTC. This chain links TRBV9 with TRBJ2-1, with 8 bases that match TRBD2. Germline CDR1 and CDR2: SGDLS and YYNGEE. The V gene end was trimmed by 4 bases and the J gene end by 4 bases; junction bases not matched to a gene: 7. This CDR3 is 15 amino acids long.

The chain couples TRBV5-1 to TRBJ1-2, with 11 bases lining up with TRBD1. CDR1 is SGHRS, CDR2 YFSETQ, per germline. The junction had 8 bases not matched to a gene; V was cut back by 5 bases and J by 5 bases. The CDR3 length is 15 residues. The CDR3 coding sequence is TGCGCCAGCAGAGGTGCCGGGACAGGGGGATATGGCTACACCTTC. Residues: CASRGAGTGGYGYTF. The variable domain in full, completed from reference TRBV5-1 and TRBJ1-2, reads KAGVTQTPRYLIKTRGQQVTLSCSPISGHRSVSWYQQTPGQGLQFLFEYFSETQRNKGNFPGRFSGRQFSNSRSEMNVSTLELGDSALYLCASRGAGTGGYGYTFGSGTRLTVV.

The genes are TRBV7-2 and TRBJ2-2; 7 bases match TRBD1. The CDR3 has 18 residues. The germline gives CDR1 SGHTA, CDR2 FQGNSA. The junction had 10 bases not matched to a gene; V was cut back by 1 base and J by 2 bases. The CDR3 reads CASSLGNNRGRNTGELFF. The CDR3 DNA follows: TGTGCCAGCAGCTTAGGAAATAACAGGGGTCGAAACACCGGGGAGCTGTTTTTT.